These 21 T cell receptor beta chains were sequenced from one sample in a study of vaccination and CD4 T cells after COVID-19. Treatment meaning: roughly 11-day PBMC culture with coronavirus spike peptide pools or control peptides (ViraFEST assay). Their antigen targets remain unknown. At the Johns Hopkins FTIC core, DNA taken from cultured CD4+ T cells was sequenced by way of the Oncomine TCR Beta short-read assay. TCRdb analysed the PCR reads with MiXCR anew, one entry per CDR3 protein. The sample yields 25,000 or so distinct CDR3 sequences, roughly two thirds seen once. The specimen was CD4+ T cells from blood, cultured in vitro, collected after SARS-CoV-2 vaccination. Receptors were obtained from a human donor who received a COVID-19 vaccine.

This rearrangement joins TRBV20-1 to TRBJ1-2; maybe TRBD1 (5 bases). Germline V CDR1 and CDR2: DFQATT, SNEGSKA (reference sequence). V lost 4 bases, J lost 4 bases, and 16 bases lay in between. The CDR3 runs to 14 residues. The CDR3 protein is CSATLGAGSYGYTF. CDR3 sequence (DNA): TGCAGTGCTACCCTTGGGGCAGGGTCCTATGGCTACACCTTC.

This clonotype has more than one count but fewer than ten. The CDR3 here is CSARDAGGATDTQYF. In DNA form, the CDR3 reads TGCAGTGCTAGAGATGCAGGGGGGGCCACAGATACGCAGTATTTT. The chain has TRBV20-1 and TRBJ2-3; D assignment may be TRBD1 or TRBD2 (7 bases each). The germline V and J ends were trimmed by 0 bases and 2 bases, with 12 bases remaining between them. Per germline, CDR1 DFQATT and CDR2 SNEGSKA (reference sequence). The CDR3 length is 15 residues.

J is TRBJ1-5 and V is TRBV6-2 or TRBV6-3, with D unresolved. This CDR3 has 14 residues. CDR1 and CDR2 from the germline V gene are MNHEY and SVGEGT. V gave up 0 bases and J gave up 7 bases, with 10 bases separating them. The DNA of the CDR3 is TGTGCCAGCAGTTACTCGCCGGGGAGGCAGCCCCAGCATTTT. Its translation is CASSYSPGRQPQHF.

This rearrangement joins TRBV20-1 to TRBJ1-1; 9 bases agree with TRBD1. With V trimmed by 2 bases and J by 6 bases, 7 bases remained unmatched. This CDR3 comprises 14 residues. CDR1 and CDR2 from the germline V gene are DFQATT and SNEGSKA (reference sequence). The CDR3, as DNA: TGCAGTGCTAGAATGACAGGGGGAAACCCTGAAGCTTTCTTT. Encoded protein: CSARMTGGNPEAFF.

A single count supports this clonotype. V gene TRBV7-2 combines with J gene TRBJ1-1, with D hard to call. V was pared by 2 bases and J by 3 bases, with 7 bases between. CDR3 length: 13 amino acids. Germline values: CDR1 SGHTA, CDR2 FQGNSA. The CDR3 nucleotides are TGTGCCAGCAGCTTAAGTAGGGACACTGAAGCTTTCTTT. Encoded protein: CASSLSRDTEAFF.

J is TRBJ2-7 and V is TRBV6-1; D may be TRBD1 (6 bases). CDR1 and CDR2 from the germline V gene are MNHNS and SASEGT. The length of the CDR3 is 12 residues. Trimming took 3 bases from V and 5 from J, leaving 8 bases between them. Here the CDR3 DNA reads TGTGCCAGCAGTGACAACAGGGACGAGCAGTACTTC. This sequence encodes CASSDNRDEQYF.

The rearrangement links TRBV2 to TRBJ2-6, with 9 bases lining up with TRBD1. Trimming at V came to 6 bases and at J to 2 bases, leaving 5 bases not matched to a gene. CDR3 size: 16 residues. Germline V gene data show CDR1 as SNHLY and CDR2 as FYNNEI. The CDR3 protein is CASRRTGDTGANVLTF. For the CDR3, the DNA is TGTGCCAGCAGGAGGACAGGGGATACTGGGGCCAACGTCCTGACTTTC.

J is TRBJ2-1 and V is TRBV27, with D tentatively TRBD2 (5 bases). Looked up from germline, CDR1 is MNHEY and CDR2 is SMNVEV (reference sequence). This CDR3 comprises 13 residues. Trimming shortened V by 5 bases and J by 8 bases, and 13 bases separated the two germline ends. DNA of the CDR3: TGTGCCAGCAGTCCCTCCGCGCGGGATGAGCAGTTCTTC. Encoded protein: CASSPSARDEQFF.

This clonotype has only one observation. The CDR3, as DNA: TGCAGTGCCTCGGGGTTCGATGCCAACGAGCAGTACTTC. It specifies CSASGFDANEQYF. The V and J genes are TRBV20-1 and TRBJ2-7; a possible D gene is TRBD2 (5 bases). V lost 6 bases, J lost 5 bases, and 17 bases lay in between. Germline-derived CDR1 and CDR2 are DFQATT and SNEGSKA (reference sequence). This CDR3 spans 13 amino acids.

This clonotype was detected once. The chain combines TRBV25-1 with TRBJ1-5; unclear D gene. V lost 5 bases and J lost 4, with 9 bases in between. This CDR3 is 13 amino acids long. Germline CDR1 and CDR2: MGHDK and SYGVNS. In DNA, the CDR3 is TGTGCCAGCAGTACGGGTGGGAATCAGCCCCAGCATTTT. Translated: CASSTGGNQPQHF.

This sequence joins TRBV19 and TRBJ1-2, with a possible D match to TRBD1 (6 bases). V gave up 3 bases and J gave up 3 bases, with 11 bases separating them. CDR1 LNHDA and CDR2 SQIVND come from the germline V gene (reference sequence). The CDR3 is 14 residues long. The CDR3 nucleotides read TGTGCCAGTAGTATGGCCTACAGGGACTATGGCTACACCTTC. This codes for CASSMAYRDYGYTF.

J is TRBJ1-2 and V is TRBV7-2; D ambiguous. Trimming stripped 2 bases from V and 4 bases from J, with 8 bases between. This CDR3 region has 13 residues. In germline, CDR1 is SGHTA, CDR2 FQGNSA. The CDR3 nucleotides are TGTGCCAGCAGCTTACTAGTGAGCTATGGCTACACCTTC. The encoded protein is CASSLLVSYGYTF. Variable domain in full (rest from reference TRBV7-2 and TRBJ1-2): GAGVSQSPSNKVTEKGKDVELRCDPISGHTALYWYRQSLGQGLEFLIYFQGNSAPDKSGLPSDRFSAERTGGSVSTLTIQRTQQEDSAVYLCASSLLVSYGYTFGSGTRLTVV.

In this sample, this clonotype turned up a few times. V gene TRBV20-1 combines with J gene TRBJ1-2; 7 bases map to TRBD1. The germline V gene encodes CDR1 DFQATT and CDR2 SNEGSKA (reference sequence). The J segment lost 3 bases and the V segment lost 3 bases, leaving 4 bases of the junction unmatched. The CDR3 contains 13 residues. In nucleotides, the CDR3 is TGCAGTGCTAGCCCCGACAGGGACTATGGCTACACCTTC. Amino acid sequence: CSASPDRDYGYTF.

This chain joins TRBV20-1 and TRBJ1-3, with unresolved D. This CDR3 comprises 15 residues. Deletions cut 2 bases from V and 2 bases from J, with 13 bases between. CDR1 DFQATT and CDR2 SNEGSKA come from the germline V gene (reference sequence). Written as DNA, the CDR3 is TGCAGTGCTAGAAGGCCCGCGGGCACTGGAAACACCATATATTTT. Protein product: CSARRPAGTGNTIYF.

The V call is TRBV30, the J call TRBJ2-1; 8 positions agree with TRBD2. CDR3 length: 15 amino acids. V dropped 3 bases and J dropped 5; count of bases not matched to a gene: 9. Germline V gene sequence: CDR1 GTSNPN, CDR2 SVGIG (reference sequence). The CDR3 DNA sequence: TGTGCCTGGAGCGGAGCGGGGGTAAAAGACAATGAGCAGTTCTTC. Translation: CAWSGAGVKDNEQFF.

The chain joins TRBV5-1 to TRBJ2-7; D is unresolved. The CDR3 is 15 residues long. Looked up from germline, CDR1 is SGHRS and CDR2 is YFSETQ. The V and J ends lost 5 bases and 0 bases respectively, with 15 bases between them. Written as DNA, the CDR3 is TGCGCCAGCAGAGGGTCCCCTACCACCTCCTACGAGCAGTACTTC. Translated, it gives CASRGSPTTSYEQYF.

Comments on this clonotype: Sequence at one end of the junction differs from germline and may be a read error. CDR3 in amino acids: CVITPGDSTDTQYF. The CDR3 coding sequence is TGTGTCATCACCCCGGGGGACAGCACAGATACGCAGTATTTT. The rearrangement links TRBV10-3 to TRBJ2-3, with D possibly TRBD2 on 6 matching bases. CDR1 and CDR2 (germline): ENHRY, SYGVKD. The CDR3 is 14 residues long.

This chain links TRBV5-5 with TRBJ2-7; 8 bases line up with TRBD2. The CDR3 totals 16 residues. The germline V gene has CDR1 SGHKS and CDR2 YYEKEE (reference sequence). J was trimmed by 0 bases and V by 2 bases; bases with no gene match: 7. The CDR3 DNA sequence: TGTGCCAGCAGCTTTTCCGGGGGGGCTAGCTCCTACGAGCAGTACTTC. This codes for CASSFSGGASSYEQYF.

The chain uses TRBV7-6 and TRBJ1-1; weak D call: TRBD1 (5 bases). The CDR3 has 14 amino acids. Germline CDR1 and CDR2: SGHVS and FNYEAQ. Deletions cut 3 bases from V and 1 base from J, with 9 bases between. Written as DNA, the CDR3 is TGTGCCAGCAGCTTGGGGACCCAGAACACTGAAGCTTTCTTT. It is translated as CASSLGTQNTEAFF.

J is TRBJ1-2 and V is TRBV4-1; D gene ambiguous. This CDR3 has 16 residues. Germline-derived CDR1 and CDR2 are MGHRA and YSYEKL. V lost 6 bases to trimming and J lost 8 bases, with 25 bases between them. CDR3 nucleotides: TGCGCCAGCAGGGACCCGGCGACGGACCGCATGAGCGGCTACACCTTC. Translation gives CASRDPATDRMSGYTF.

The rearrangement links TRBV10-2 to TRBJ1-6; D is unclear. V was pared by 10 bases and J by 7 bases, with 20 bases between. The CDR3 is 15 amino acids. Germline-derived CDR1 and CDR2 are WSHSY and SAAADI. CDR3 sequence: CATQDPGILNSPLHF. CDR3 coding DNA: TGCGCCACCCAGGACCCCGGGATCCTCAATTCACCCCTCCACTTT.